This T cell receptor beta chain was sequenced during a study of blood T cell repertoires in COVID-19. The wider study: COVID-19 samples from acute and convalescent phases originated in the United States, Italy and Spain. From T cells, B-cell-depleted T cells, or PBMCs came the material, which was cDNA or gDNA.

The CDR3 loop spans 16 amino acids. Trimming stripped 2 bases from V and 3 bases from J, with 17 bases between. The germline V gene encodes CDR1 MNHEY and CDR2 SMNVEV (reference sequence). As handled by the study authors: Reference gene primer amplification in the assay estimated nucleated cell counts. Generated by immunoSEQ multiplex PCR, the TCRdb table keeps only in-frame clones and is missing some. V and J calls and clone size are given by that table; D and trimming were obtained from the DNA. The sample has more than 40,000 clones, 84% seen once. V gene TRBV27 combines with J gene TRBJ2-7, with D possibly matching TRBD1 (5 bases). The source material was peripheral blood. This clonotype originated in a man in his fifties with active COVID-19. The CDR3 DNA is TGTGCCAGCAGTTTAGAGCCCGGCAGGGCGAACTACGAGCAGTACTTC. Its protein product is CASSLEPGRANYEQYF.